This entry lists 25 T cell receptor beta chains sequenced from one sample in a study of CD8 T cells in Susac syndrome. cDNA came from roughly 0.53 to 1 ug RNA primed by random hexamers. Each CDR3 protein is one row after TCRdb ran MiXCR on the immunoSEQ multiplex PCR reads. This table holds about 210,000 distinct CDR3 sequences, 95% found once. Sequencing was done on a sample of CD4+ T cells from PBMCs. The receptors derive from a human donor with multiple sclerosis.

This clonotype has more than one count but fewer than ten. The V and J genes are TRBV9 and TRBJ1-1; 8 nucleotides align to TRBD1. V shed 3 bases, J shed 11 bases, and the junction held 6 bases outside the gene matches. Germline V CDR1 and CDR2: SGDLS, YYNGEE. There are 12 residues in the CDR3. In DNA, the CDR3 is TGTGCCAGCAGCGCCGACAGGGGCGGCGCTTTCTTT. This translates into CASSADRGGAFF. The variable domain in full, completed from reference TRBV9 and TRBJ1-1, reads DSGVTQTPKHLITATGQRVTLRCSPRSGDLSVYWYQQSLDQGLQFLIQYYNGEERAKGNILERFSAQQFPDLHSELNLSSLELGDSALYFCASSADRGGAFFGQGTRLTVV.

This clonotype was counted only a few times. This chain uses TRBV12-3 or TRBV12-4 with TRBJ2-5, with D perhaps assigned TRBD1 or TRBD2 (6 bases each). The CDR3 length is 14 residues. The germline V and J ends were trimmed by 1 base and 4 bases, with 10 bases remaining between them. CDR3 nucleotides: TGTGCCAGCAGTTTAGGGGGGGCCGGAGAGACCCAGTACTTC. It is translated as CASSLGGAGETQYF.

This chain links TRBV24-1 with TRBJ2-3; weak D call: TRBD1 (5 bases). This CDR3 has 13 amino acids. Germline V lookup: CDR1 KGHDR, CDR2 SFDVKD. Trimming pared 6 bases from V and 5 bases from J, leaving 11 bases between. The CDR3 is CATSYGAGDTQYF. For the CDR3, the DNA is TGTGCCACCAGTTATGGGGCTGGAGATACGCAGTATTTT.

The rearrangement links TRBV30 to TRBJ1-1; 9 bases map to TRBD1. The germline CDR1 and CDR2 sequences are GTSNPN and SVGIG (reference sequence). The CDR3 sequence is 13 residues long. The V segment lost 0 bases and the J segment 8 bases; nucleotides outside the gene matches: 4. This CDR3 is CAWSVRQGGEAFF. In nucleotides, the CDR3 is TGTGCCTGGAGTGTACGACAGGGGGGGGAAGCTTTCTTT. The full variable domain, its missing parts supplied by reference TRBV30 and TRBJ1-1, is SQTIHQWPATLVQPVGSPLSLECTVEGTSNPNLYWYRQAAGRGLQLLFYSVGIGQISSEVPQNLSASRPQDRQFILSSKKLLLSDSGFYLCAWSVRQGGEAFFGQGTRLTVV.

This clonotype appeared once. The V gene is TRBV7-3, the J gene TRBJ2-3; tentative D call: TRBD1 (5 bases). The CDR3 contains 13 residues. The germline V gene has CDR1 SGHTA and CDR2 FQGTGA. V lost 5 bases to trimming and J lost 10 bases, with 16 bases between them. The CDR3 region is CASSPNRETAQYF. CDR3 sequence (DNA): TGTGCCAGCAGCCCGAATAGAGAGACAGCGCAGTATTTT.

The chain is built from TRBV18 and TRBJ2-5; no clear D gene. The germline V gene has CDR1 KGHSH and CDR2 LQKENI. The V end was cut by 4 bases, the J end by 4 bases, with 10 bases between. The CDR3 is 13 amino acids. The chain's CDR3 is CASSQSVGETQYF. The CDR3 region has the DNA TGTGCCAGCTCACAGAGTGTAGGAGAGACCCAGTACTTC.

About this clonotype: Given a much more abundant clone one base away, this may be a read error. This chain connects TRBV11-2 to TRBJ2-7; D is uncertain. The CDR3 spans 11 residues. CDR1 and CDR2 from the germline V gene are SGHAT and FQNNGV. The germline V and J ends were trimmed by 5 bases and 3 bases, with 5 bases remaining between them. CDR3 coding DNA: TGTGCCAGCAGCCCCTACTACGAGCAGTACTTC. The encoded protein is CASSPYYEQYF.

V is TRBV29-1 and J is TRBJ2-1; D may be TRBD1 or TRBD2 (5 bases each). Germline-derived CDR1 and CDR2 are SQVTM and ANQGSEA. Deletions cut 3 bases from V and 11 bases from J, with 11 bases between. The CDR3 is made up of 11 amino acids. The CDR3, as DNA: TGCAGCGTTGAGAGAAAGGGACAGCAGTTCTTC. The encoded protein is CSVERKGQQFF.

The chain is built from TRBV3-1 and TRBJ2-5, with 14 bases aligning to TRBD2. Germline CDR1 is LGHDT and CDR2 is YNNKEL (reference sequence). The trim removed 3 bases at V and 4 bases at J, leaving 16 bases unmatched. This CDR3 has 20 residues. CDR3 residues: CASSHLTPGTSGGERETQYF. The CDR3 nucleotides are TGTGCCAGCAGCCACCTTACCCCCGGGACTAGCGGGGGCGAGAGAGAGACCCAGTACTTC.

The chain uses TRBV3-1 and TRBJ2-7, with a possible D match to TRBD2 (6 bases). V was pared by 6 bases and J by 5 bases, with 14 bases between. Germline CDR1 LGHDT, CDR2 YNNKEL (reference sequence). The CDR3 extends over 13 amino acids. Here the CDR3 reads CASSRTTPHEQYF. CDR3 nucleotides: TGTGCCAGCAGTAGGACTACCCCCCACGAGCAGTACTTC.

The rearrangement uses TRBV7-2 and TRBJ1-2, with D hard to call. The ends were cut back, 2 bases at V and 6 bases at J, with 19 bases in the middle. Germline V CDR1 and CDR2: SGHTA, FQGNSA. The CDR3 sequence is 16 residues long. CDR3 in amino acids: CASSLPHSLQGDGYTF. The CDR3 bases are TGTGCCAGCAGCTTACCCCACTCCCTCCAAGGCGATGGCTACACCTTC.

V and J are TRBV20-1 and TRBJ2-7; TRBD1 matches 8 bases. Trimming removed 4 bases from V and 0 bases from J; junction bases left unmatched: 5. Germline CDR1 is DFQATT and CDR2 is SNEGSKA (reference sequence). The CDR3 contains 14 residues. CDR3 sequence reads: CSAKDRGLSYEQYF. Here the CDR3 DNA reads TGCAGTGCTAAAGACAGGGGCCTCTCCTACGAGCAGTACTTC.

The genes are TRBV29-1 and TRBJ2-5, with a tentative D call TRBD1 (6 bases). This CDR3 has 12 amino acids. Germline values: CDR1 SQVTM, CDR2 ANQGSEA. Between the trimmed V and J ends, which lost 7 bases and 5 bases, there was a span of 14 bases. CDR3 loop: CSASLRGETQYF. CDR3 in DNA: TGCAGCGCTAGTCTCAGGGGCGAGACCCAGTACTTC. Full variable domain (remainder filled in from reference TRBV29-1 and TRBJ2-5): SAVISQKPSRDICQRGTSLTIQCQVDSQVTMMFWYRQQPGQSLTLIATANQGSEATYESGFVIDKFPISRPNLTFSTLTVSNMSPEDSSIYLCSASLRGETQYFGPGTRLLVL.

The V gene is TRBV7-9, the J gene TRBJ2-5; D may be TRBD2 (6 bases). With 3 bases removed from V and 4 bases from J, the gap between germline ends came to 15 bases. Germline V gene sequence: CDR1 SEHNR, CDR2 FQNEAQ (reference sequence). The CDR3 spans 15 residues. The CDR3 DNA reads as TGTGCCAGCAGCTTTGCGGGGCCAACTTCAGAGACCCAGTACTTC. It yields the protein CASSFAGPTSETQYF.

This rearrangement joins TRBV12-3 or TRBV12-4 to TRBJ1-1; D is ambiguous. V lost 6 bases and J lost 6, with 8 bases in between. The CDR3 runs 11 residues. CDR3 in DNA: TGTGCCAGCAGAGAGGGAGCTGAAGCTTTCTTT. Translation: CASREGAEAFF.

The rearrangement uses TRBV15 and TRBJ2-3; D unresolved. Germline V gene data show CDR1 as LNHNV and CDR2 as YYDKDF (reference sequence). With 0 bases removed from V and 7 bases from J, the gap between germline ends came to 11 bases. The CDR3 loop spans 14 amino acids. As DNA, the CDR3 is TGTGCCACCAGCAGAGAAGAAGGTTACCATACGCAGTATTTT. Residues: CATSREEGYHTQYF.

The chain joins TRBV29-1 to TRBJ1-4, with D possibly TRBD1 on 6 matching bases. Trimming stripped 7 bases from V and 13 bases from J, with 19 bases between. The CDR3 is 12 amino acids. Germline values: CDR1 SQVTM, CDR2 ANQGSEA. The CDR3 DNA follows: TGCAGCGCATTGGGGGACATTCCAGGACTGTTTTTT. Its protein product is CSALGDIPGLFF.

The CDR3 nucleotides are TGTGCCACCAGCAGTCCTCTAGGGTCTTATGGCTACACCTTC. Its translation is CATSSPLGSYGYTF. The rearrangement joins TRBV15 to TRBJ1-2; no firm D call. Trimming shortened V by 3 bases and J by 5 bases, and 13 bases separated the two germline ends. Germline V gene data show CDR1 as LNHNV and CDR2 as YYDKDF (reference sequence). This CDR3 spans 14 amino acids.

This sequence joins TRBV21-1 and TRBJ2-7; no DNA check was done on the table's D call, TRBD1. TRBV21-1 is reported as a pseudogene. CDR3 length: 14 amino acids. This CDR3 reads CASSKETVTYEQYF. The CDR3 DNA is TGTGCCAGCAGCAAGGAGACAGTAACCTACGAGCAGTACTTC.

CDR3 amino acids: CSAHSDSTDTQYF. The CDR3 nucleotides read TGCAGCGCCCACTCGGACAGCACAGATACGCAGTATTTT. This rearrangement joins TRBV29-1 to TRBJ2-3, with unresolved D. CDR3 length: 13 amino acids. V was shortened by 7 bases and J by 0 bases, with 11 bases between the two germline ends. CDR1 is SQVTM and CDR2 is ANQGSEA in the germline V gene.

V is TRBV28 and J is TRBJ2-3, with 8 bases that match TRBD2. Losses at the gene ends were 8 bases for V and 3 bases for J; bases not matched to a gene: 10. This CDR3 comprises 15 residues. Germline V lookup: CDR1 MDHEN, CDR2 SYDVKM. CDR3 DNA: TGTGCCAGCGCTAAACCGAGACTAGCGACAGATACGCAGTATTTT. Protein: CASAKPRLATDTQYF. The whole variable domain, filled in from reference TRBV28 and TRBJ2-3, reads DVKVTQSSRYLVKRTGEKVFLECVQDMDHENMFWYRQDPGLGLRLIYFSYDVKMKEKGDIPEGYSVSREKKERFSLILESASTNQTSMYLCASAKPRLATDTQYFGPGTRLTVL.

The chain has TRBV5-1 and TRBJ2-3; D unresolved. This CDR3 has 15 amino acids. V lost 1 base, J lost 2 bases, and 11 bases lay in between. Looked up from germline, CDR1 is SGHRS and CDR2 is YFSETQ. The CDR3 here is CASSLLRHNTDTQYF. CDR3 bases: TGCGCCAGCAGCTTGCTTCGACACAACACAGATACGCAGTATTTT.

The gene calls are TRBV5-4 and TRBJ1-1; TRBD1 might be the D (6 bases). Trimming cost V 3 bases and J 6 bases, with 15 bases left between them. From germline, CDR1 is SGHNT and CDR2 YYREEE (reference sequence). The CDR3 has 14 amino acids. CDR3 in amino acids: CASSSINREAEAFF. DNA of the CDR3: TGTGCCAGCAGCTCGATCAACAGGGAGGCTGAAGCTTTCTTT.

In DNA form, the CDR3 reads TGTGCCTGGAGTGTACGTGGGGGCCGGACTGAAGCTTTCTTT. As protein: CAWSVRGGRTEAFF. The chain has TRBV30 and TRBJ1-1, with TRBD1 as a possible D gene (6 bases). Trimming left V 0 bases short and J 5 bases short, with 13 bases between. Germline assignment: CDR1 GTSNPN and CDR2 SVGIG (reference sequence). The CDR3 is 14 residues long.

A single count supports this clonotype. This chain uses TRBV3-1 with TRBJ2-1; unclear D gene. Trimming cost V 10 bases and J 7 bases, with 11 bases left between them. CDR3 length equals 11 residues. Germline-derived CDR1 and CDR2 are LGHDT and YNNKEL (reference sequence). Written as DNA, the CDR3 is TGTGCCACCCTATGGCGGAATGAGCAGTTCTTC. Encoded protein: CATLWRNEQFF.